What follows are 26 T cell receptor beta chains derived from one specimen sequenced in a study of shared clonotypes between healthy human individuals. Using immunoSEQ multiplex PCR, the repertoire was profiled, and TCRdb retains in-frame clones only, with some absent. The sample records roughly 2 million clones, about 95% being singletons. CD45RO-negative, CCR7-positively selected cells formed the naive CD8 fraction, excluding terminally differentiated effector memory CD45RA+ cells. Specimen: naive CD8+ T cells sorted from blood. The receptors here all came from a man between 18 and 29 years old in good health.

Here the CDR3 reads CASSLLQGPLNTEAFF. CDR3 in DNA: TGTGCCAGCAGTTTACTACAGGGCCCATTGAACACTGAAGCTTTCTTT. The chain is built from TRBV27 and TRBJ1-1; perhaps TRBD1 as D (6 bases). V was clipped by 2 bases and J by 0 bases, with 13 bases between them. The germline V gene has CDR1 MNHEY and CDR2 SMNVEV (reference sequence). This CDR3 is built from 16 residues.

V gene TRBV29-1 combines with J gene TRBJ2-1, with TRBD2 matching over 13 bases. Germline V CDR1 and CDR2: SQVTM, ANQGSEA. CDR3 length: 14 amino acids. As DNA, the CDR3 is TGCGGAATCTACCCAGGACTAGCGGGAGCTGAGCAGTTCTTC. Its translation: CGIYPGLAGAEQFF.

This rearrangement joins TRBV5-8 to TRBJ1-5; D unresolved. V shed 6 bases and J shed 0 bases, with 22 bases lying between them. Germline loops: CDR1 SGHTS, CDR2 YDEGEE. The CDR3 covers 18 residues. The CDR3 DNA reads TGTGCCAGCACCAATGACTTAAACCGGCGCGATAGCAATCAGCCCCAGCATTTT. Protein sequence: CASTNDLNRRDSNQPQHF.

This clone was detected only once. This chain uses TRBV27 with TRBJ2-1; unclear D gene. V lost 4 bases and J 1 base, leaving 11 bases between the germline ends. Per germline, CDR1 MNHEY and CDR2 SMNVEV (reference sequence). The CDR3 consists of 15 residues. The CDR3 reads CASSWEGWSYNEQFF. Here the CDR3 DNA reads TGTGCCAGCAGTTGGGAAGGATGGTCCTACAATGAGCAGTTCTTC.

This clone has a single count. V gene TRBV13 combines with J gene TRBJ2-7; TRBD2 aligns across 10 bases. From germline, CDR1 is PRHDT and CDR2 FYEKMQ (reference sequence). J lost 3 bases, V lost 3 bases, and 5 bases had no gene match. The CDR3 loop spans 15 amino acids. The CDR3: CASSFITSGIYEQYF. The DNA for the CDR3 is TGTGCCAGCAGCTTTATAACTAGCGGGATCTACGAGCAGTACTTC.

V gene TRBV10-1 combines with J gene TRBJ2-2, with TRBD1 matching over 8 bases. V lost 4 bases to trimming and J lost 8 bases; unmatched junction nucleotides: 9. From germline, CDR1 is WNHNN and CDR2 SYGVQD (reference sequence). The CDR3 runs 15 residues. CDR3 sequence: CASSAGTGLPGELFF. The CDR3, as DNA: TGCGCCAGCAGTGCAGGGACAGGCCTCCCGGGGGAGCTGTTTTTT.

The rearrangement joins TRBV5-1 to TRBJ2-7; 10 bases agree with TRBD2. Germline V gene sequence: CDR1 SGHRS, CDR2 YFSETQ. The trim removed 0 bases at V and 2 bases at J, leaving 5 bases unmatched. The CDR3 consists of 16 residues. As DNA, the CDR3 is TGCGCCAGCAGCTTGGATTCCCTAGCGGGAGCCTACGAGCAGTACTTC. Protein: CASSLDSLAGAYEQYF.

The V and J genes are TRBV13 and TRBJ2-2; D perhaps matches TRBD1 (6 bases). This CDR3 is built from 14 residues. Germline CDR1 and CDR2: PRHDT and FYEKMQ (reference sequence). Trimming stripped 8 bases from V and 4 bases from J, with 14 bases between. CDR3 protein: CASQGILATGELFF. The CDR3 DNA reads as TGTGCCAGCCAGGGGATTCTGGCCACCGGGGAGCTGTTTTTT.

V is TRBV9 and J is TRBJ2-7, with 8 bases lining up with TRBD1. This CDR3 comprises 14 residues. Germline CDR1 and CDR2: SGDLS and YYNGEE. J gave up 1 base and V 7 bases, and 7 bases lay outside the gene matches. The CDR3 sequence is CASRPGTGSYEQYF. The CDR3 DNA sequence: TGTGCCAGCCGTCCCGGGACAGGTTCCTACGAGCAGTACTTC.

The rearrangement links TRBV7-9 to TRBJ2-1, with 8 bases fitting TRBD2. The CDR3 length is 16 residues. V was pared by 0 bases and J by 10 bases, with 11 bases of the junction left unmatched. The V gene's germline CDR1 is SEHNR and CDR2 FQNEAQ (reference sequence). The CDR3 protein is CASSLAPSGLSAEQFF. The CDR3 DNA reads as TGTGCCAGCAGCTTAGCTCCTAGCGGGCTTTCAGCCGAGCAGTTCTTC.

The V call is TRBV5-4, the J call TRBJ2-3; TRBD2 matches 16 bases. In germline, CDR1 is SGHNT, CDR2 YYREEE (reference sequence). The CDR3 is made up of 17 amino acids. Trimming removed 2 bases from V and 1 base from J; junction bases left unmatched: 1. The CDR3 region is CASSLGTSGGGTDTQYF. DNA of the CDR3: TGTGCCAGCAGCTTAGGGACTAGCGGGGGGGGCACAGATACGCAGTATTTT.

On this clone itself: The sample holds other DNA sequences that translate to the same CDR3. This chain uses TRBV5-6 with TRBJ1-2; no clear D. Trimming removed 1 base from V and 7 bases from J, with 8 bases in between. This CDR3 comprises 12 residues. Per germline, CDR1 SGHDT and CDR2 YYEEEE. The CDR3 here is CASSLQVSGYTF. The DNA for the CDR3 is TGTGCCAGCAGCTTGCAAGTTAGTGGCTACACCTTC.

CDR3 region: CASSQRWATNLESTDTQYF. CDR3 DNA sequence: TGCGCCAGCAGCCAACGTTGGGCGACTAACCTCGAAAGCACAGATACGCAGTATTTT. The rearrangement links TRBV4-3 to TRBJ2-3; D may be TRBD2 (5 bases). The CDR3 is 19 amino acids. Germline assignment: CDR1 LGHNA and CDR2 YSLEER. The V end was cut by 2 bases, the J end by 0 bases, with 21 bases between.

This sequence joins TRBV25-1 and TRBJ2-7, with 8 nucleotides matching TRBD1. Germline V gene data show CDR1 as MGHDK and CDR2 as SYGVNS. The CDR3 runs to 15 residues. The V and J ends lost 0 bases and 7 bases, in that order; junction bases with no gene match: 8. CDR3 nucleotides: TGTGCCAGCAGTGAATATAACAGGGGGGAAGGGGAGCAGTACTTC. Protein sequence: CASSEYNRGEGEQYF.

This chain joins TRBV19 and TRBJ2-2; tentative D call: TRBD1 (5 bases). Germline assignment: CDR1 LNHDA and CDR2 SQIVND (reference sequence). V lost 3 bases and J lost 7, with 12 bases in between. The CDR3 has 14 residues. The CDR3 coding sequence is TGTGCCAGTAGTATCAATGGGGCGAGCGGGGAGCTGTTTTTT. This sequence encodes CASSINGASGELFF. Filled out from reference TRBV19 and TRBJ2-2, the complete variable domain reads DGGITQSPKYLFRKEGQNVTLSCEQNLNHDAMYWYRQDPGQGLRLIYYSQIVNDFQKGDIAEGYSVSREKKESFPLTVTSAQKNPTAFYLCASSINGASGELFFGEGSRLTVL.

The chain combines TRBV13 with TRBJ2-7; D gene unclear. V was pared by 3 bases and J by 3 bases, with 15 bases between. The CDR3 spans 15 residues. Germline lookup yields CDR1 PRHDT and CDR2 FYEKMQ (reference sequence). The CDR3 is CASSFGKGSIYEQYF. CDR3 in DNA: TGTGCCAGCAGCTTTGGGAAGGGATCCATCTACGAGCAGTACTTC. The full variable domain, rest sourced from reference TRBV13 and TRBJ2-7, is AAGVIQSPRHLIKEKRETATLKCYPIPRHDTVYWYQQGPGQDPQFLISFYEKMQSDKGSIPDRFSAQQFSDYHSELNMSSLELGDSALYFCASSFGKGSIYEQYFGPGTRLTVT.

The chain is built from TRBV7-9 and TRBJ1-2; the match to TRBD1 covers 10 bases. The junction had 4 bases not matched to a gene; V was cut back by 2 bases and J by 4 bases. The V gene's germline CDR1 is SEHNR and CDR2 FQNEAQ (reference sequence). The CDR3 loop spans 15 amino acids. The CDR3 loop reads CASSLIGDRGYGYTF. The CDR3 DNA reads TGTGCCAGCAGCTTAATAGGGGACAGGGGCTATGGCTACACCTTC.

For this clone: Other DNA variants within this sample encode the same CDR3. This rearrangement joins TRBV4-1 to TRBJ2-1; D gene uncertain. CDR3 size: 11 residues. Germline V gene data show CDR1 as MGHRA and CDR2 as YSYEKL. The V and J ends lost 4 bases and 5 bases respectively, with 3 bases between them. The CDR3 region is CASSRDNEQFF. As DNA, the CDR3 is TGCGCCAGCAGCCGAGACAATGAGCAGTTCTTC.

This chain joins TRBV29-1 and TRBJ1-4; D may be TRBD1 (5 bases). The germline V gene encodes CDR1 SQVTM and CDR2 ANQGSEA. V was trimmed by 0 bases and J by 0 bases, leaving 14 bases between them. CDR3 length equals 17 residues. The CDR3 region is CSVEDWGEEATNEKLFF. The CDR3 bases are TGCAGCGTTGAAGACTGGGGGGAAGAAGCAACTAATGAAAAACTGTTTTTT.

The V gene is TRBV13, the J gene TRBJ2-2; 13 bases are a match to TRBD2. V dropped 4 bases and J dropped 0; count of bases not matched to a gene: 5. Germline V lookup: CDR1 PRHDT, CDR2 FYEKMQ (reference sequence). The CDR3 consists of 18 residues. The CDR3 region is CASSSAGTSGTNTGELFF. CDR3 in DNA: TGTGCCAGCAGCTCAGCCGGGACTAGCGGGACGAACACCGGGGAGCTGTTTTTT.

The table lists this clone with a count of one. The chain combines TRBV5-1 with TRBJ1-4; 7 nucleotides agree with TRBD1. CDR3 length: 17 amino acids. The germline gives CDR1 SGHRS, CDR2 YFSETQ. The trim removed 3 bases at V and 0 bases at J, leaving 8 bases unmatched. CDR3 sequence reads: CASSYEGAPATNEKLFF. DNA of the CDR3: TGCGCCAGCAGCTACGAGGGGGCACCCGCAACTAATGAAAAACTGTTTTTT.

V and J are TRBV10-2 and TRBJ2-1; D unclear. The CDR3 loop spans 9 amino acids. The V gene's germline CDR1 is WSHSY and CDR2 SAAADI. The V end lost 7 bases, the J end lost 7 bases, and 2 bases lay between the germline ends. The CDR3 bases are TGCGCCAGCAAAAATGAGCAGTTCTTC. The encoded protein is CASKNEQFF.

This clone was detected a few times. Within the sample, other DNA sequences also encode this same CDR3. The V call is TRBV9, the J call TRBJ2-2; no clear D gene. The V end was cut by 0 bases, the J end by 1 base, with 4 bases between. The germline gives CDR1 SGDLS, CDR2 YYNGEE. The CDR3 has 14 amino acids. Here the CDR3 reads CASSVGGNTGELFF. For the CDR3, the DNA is TGTGCCAGCAGCGTAGGTGGGAACACCGGGGAGCTGTTTTTT.

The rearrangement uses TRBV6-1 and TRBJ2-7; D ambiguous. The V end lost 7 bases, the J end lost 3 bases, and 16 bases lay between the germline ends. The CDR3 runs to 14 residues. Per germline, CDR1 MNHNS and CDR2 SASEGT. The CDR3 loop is CASTETGSYYEQYF. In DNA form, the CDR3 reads TGTGCCAGCACCGAAACCGGGTCATACTACGAGCAGTACTTC.

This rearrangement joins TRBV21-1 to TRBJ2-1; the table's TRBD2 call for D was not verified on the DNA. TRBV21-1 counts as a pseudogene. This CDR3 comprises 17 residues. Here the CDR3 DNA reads TGTGCCAGCAGCAAAGGCGACACAGGGACTACATACAATGAGCAGTTCTTC. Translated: CASSKGDTGTTYNEQFF.

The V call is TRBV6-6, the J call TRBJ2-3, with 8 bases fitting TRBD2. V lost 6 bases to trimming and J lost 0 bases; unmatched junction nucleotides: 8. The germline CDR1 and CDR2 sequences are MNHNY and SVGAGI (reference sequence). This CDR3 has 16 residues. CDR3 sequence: CASSQSGGLSTDTQYF. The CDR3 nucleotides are TGTGCCAGCAGCCAATCGGGGGGGCTCAGCACAGATACGCAGTATTTT.